This T cell receptor beta chain was sequenced for a study of post-analysis software for immune sequencing data. General study points: TRBV5-6, TRBV5-1 and TRBV20-1 were among roughly 5 TRBV segments more frequent in patients than controls.

The authors incorporated unique molecular identifiers into the TCR beta cDNA libraries. One entry per CDR3 protein, called by TCRdb with MiXCR from the PCR reads. Of a few hundred thousand distinct CDR3 sequences in the sample, about a third were seen once. About this clonotype: The target antigen is unknown.

The CDR3 length is 13 residues. V dropped 4 bases and J dropped 2 bases, with 9 bases sitting between them. The germline V gene encodes CDR1 SNHLY and CDR2 FYNNEI. Sequencing used blood. The chain recombines TRBV2 with TRBJ2-7; no firm D call. The TCR comes from a girl younger than 18 with multiple sclerosis. CDR3: CASSVGQAYEQYF. CDR3 nucleotide sequence: TGTGCCAGCAGTGTCGGGCAGGCCTACGAGCAGTACTTC.